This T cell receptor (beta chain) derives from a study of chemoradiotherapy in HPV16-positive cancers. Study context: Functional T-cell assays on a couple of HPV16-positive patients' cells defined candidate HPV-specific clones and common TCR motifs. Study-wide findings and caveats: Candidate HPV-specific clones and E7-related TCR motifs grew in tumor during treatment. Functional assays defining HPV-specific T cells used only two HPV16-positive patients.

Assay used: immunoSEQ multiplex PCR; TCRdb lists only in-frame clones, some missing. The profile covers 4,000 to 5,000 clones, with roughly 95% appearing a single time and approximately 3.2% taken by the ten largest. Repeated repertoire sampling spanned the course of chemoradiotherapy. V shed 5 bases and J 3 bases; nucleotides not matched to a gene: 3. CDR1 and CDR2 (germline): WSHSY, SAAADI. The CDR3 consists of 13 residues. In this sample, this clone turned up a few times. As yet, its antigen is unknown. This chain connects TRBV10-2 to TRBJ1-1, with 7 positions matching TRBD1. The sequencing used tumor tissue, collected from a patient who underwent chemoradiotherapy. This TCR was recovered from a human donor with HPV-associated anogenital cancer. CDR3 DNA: TGCGCCAGCAGTATACAGGGGCACACTGAAGCTTTCTTT. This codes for CASSIQGHTEAFF.